The 8 T cell receptor beta chains reported below all come from one sample, sequenced in a study of T cells in Graves' hyperthyroidism and ophthalmopathy (dated by TCRdb to about 2019). The library was prepared using multiplex PCR. These reads were obtained on an Illumina HiSeq 2000. The TCR beta CDR3 regions were amplified from RNA transcripts. The first round of RT-PCR for the TCR CDR3 was performed with the HTBI primer set and the Qiagen OneStep RT-PCR kit. Using fastp at Q25 and MiXCR, TCRdb reprocessed the public reads and kept productive beta chains. All rows with the same CDR3 protein become a single entry with the most common DNA and genes. In this sample the table shows a few hundred thousand distinct CDR3 sequences, approximately 15% of which occur a single time. Roughly 53% of the sample is held by the ten biggest clonotypes. Sequenced material: blood. These receptors all come from an older woman with Graves' ophthalmopathy.

This clonotype was recorded many times. The chain joins TRBV7-2 to TRBJ2-2; D gene unclear. The V end lost 5 bases, the J end lost 6 bases, and 16 bases lay between the germline ends. Germline V gene sequence: CDR1 SGHTA, CDR2 FQGNSA. The CDR3 contains 15 residues. CDR3 bases: TGTGCCAGCAGCGACCGTGTAGGGCTAGCCGGGGAGCTGTTTTTT. Translating it yields CASSDRVGLAGELFF.

V and J are TRBV12-3 or TRBV12-4 and TRBJ1-2; D may be TRBD1 (6 bases). This CDR3 spans 12 amino acids. Deletions cut 6 bases from V and 3 bases from J, with 8 bases between. CDR3 coding DNA: TGTGCCAGCAGGGGGGCTGACTATGGCTACACCTTC. Protein product: CASRGADYGYTF.

The rearrangement uses TRBV7-2 and TRBJ2-4; no firm D call. Germline CDR1 SGHTA, CDR2 FQGNSA. The CDR3 consists of 14 residues. The V gene lost 2 bases and the J gene lost 6 bases, with 11 bases spanning the gap. The CDR3 bases are TGTGCCAGCAGCTTAATATCGACCGGAAACATTCAGTACTTC. Translating gives CASSLISTGNIQYF.

This clonotype was observed at least ten times. This chain joins TRBV15 and TRBJ2-5; 7 bases match TRBD2. Losses at the gene ends were 6 bases for V and 5 bases for J; bases not matched to a gene: 9. Germline V lookup: CDR1 LNHNV, CDR2 YYDKDF (reference sequence). The CDR3 is made up of 14 amino acids. CDR3 sequence (DNA): TGTGCCACCAGAATGGCGGGAGAGGGGGAGACCCAGTACTTC. Amino acids: CATRMAGEGETQYF. The full variable domain, with the rest looked up from reference TRBV15 and TRBJ2-5, is DAMVIQNPRYQVTQFGKPVTLSCSQTLNHNVMYWYQQKSSQAPKLLFHYYDKDFNNEADTPDNFQSRRPNTSFCFLDIRSPGLGDTAMYLCATRMAGEGETQYFGPGTRLLVL.

This clonotype was counted only a few times. J is TRBJ1-5 and V is TRBV12-5; the D is unclear. V was cut by 4 bases and J by 2 bases, with 12 bases left in between. CDR3 size: 15 residues. Germline CDR1 reads LGHNT; CDR2 reads FRNRAP. The CDR3, as DNA: TGTGCTAGTGGTTCGCCCGCGTGGGGCAATCAGCCCCAGCATTTT. Translation: CASGSPAWGNQPQHF.

CDR3: CATSSVTASYEQYF. In DNA, the CDR3 is TGTGCCACCAGCAGCGTAACGGCCAGCTACGAGCAGTACTTC. The genes are TRBV15 and TRBJ2-7; D gene unclear. The V end was cut by 3 bases, the J end by 3 bases, with 12 bases between. CDR1 and CDR2 from the germline V gene are LNHNV and YYDKDF (reference sequence). This CDR3 has 14 residues.

This clonotype was observed a few times. This chain uses TRBV5-1 with TRBJ1-4; no reliable D call. Looked up from germline, CDR1 is SGHRS and CDR2 is YFSETQ. V was trimmed by 5 bases and J by 0 bases, leaving 8 bases between them. CDR3 size: 14 residues. CDR3 protein: CASRLRATNEKLFF. The CDR3 nucleotides read TGCGCCAGCAGGTTACGCGCAACTAATGAAAAACTGTTTTTT.

In this sample, this clonotype turned up a few times. The V call is TRBV20-1, the J call TRBJ1-2; TRBD1 is a possible D gene (5 bases). V was pared by 1 base and J by 8 bases, with 8 bases between. The CDR3 length is 11 residues. The V gene's germline CDR1 is DFQATT and CDR2 SNEGSKA (reference sequence). The CDR3 loop reads CSARVGHGYTF. The CDR3 DNA follows: TGCAGTGCTAGAGTGGGGCACGGCTACACCTTC.